The sequence of this TCR beta chain was determined in a study of T-cell memory formation after mild COVID-19. About the research overall: Clusters were largely donor specific.

Study-level points and caveats: The study found balanced CD4/CD8 in clones contracting day 15 to 85 and a CD4+ lean in later expanders. That cross-reactive memory joined was suggested by some responding clones appearing in pre-infection memory.

This clonotype was found many times. Its antigen is not identified. This CDR3 contains 15 residues. Germline assignment: CDR1 MGHRA and CDR2 YSYEKL. V shed 5 bases and J 0 bases; nucleotides not matched to a gene: 6. UMIs and sample barcodes were carried by the TCR alpha and TCR beta cDNA libraries that 5'RACE produced using constant-segment primers. TCRdb passed the 5' RACE reads through MiXCR, listing each CDR3 protein once. Altogether roughly 110,000 distinct CDR3 sequences are present, approximately 15% being singletons, with the ten largest covering under 45%. Sequencing was done on a sample of PBMCs or a T cell subset sorted from them (not recorded which). The V call is TRBV4-1, the J call TRBJ1-1; TRBD1 matches at 7 bases. This receptor was identified in a man aged 18 to 29 who had mild COVID-19 (a few samples of this study predate the infection). Cell type and time point are not known. The CDR3 spells CASSGRQGMNTEAFF. The CDR3 DNA reads TGCGCCAGCAGCGGACGACAGGGCATGAACACTGAAGCTTTCTTT.